Included here is one T cell receptor beta chain sequence, with context. What it binds is unknown. This record belongs to a study of T cells after yellow fever vaccination. The TCR cDNA carried a universal primer site and UMIs from 5'RACE template switching. Each CDR3 protein is one row after TCRdb ran MiXCR on the 5' RACE reads. The table shows hundreds of thousands of distinct CDR3 sequences, with under 20% occurring only once. Notes on the study in general: Most clones from primary vaccination resurfaced after the booster (about 95% CD4, around 90% CD8).

This CDR3 is 13 amino acids long. V lost 6 bases, J lost 9 bases, and 15 bases lay in between. Source: PBMCs, taken before the yellow fever booster vaccination. This clonotype was sampled from a man aged 18 to 29 who received the YFV17D yellow fever vaccine. The V and J genes are TRBV12-3 or TRBV12-4 and TRBJ2-1; TRBD2 is a possible D gene (6 bases). This CDR3 reads CASRPTSTGEQFF. The CDR3 DNA is TGTGCCAGCAGACCTACTAGCACTGGTGAGCAGTTCTTC.